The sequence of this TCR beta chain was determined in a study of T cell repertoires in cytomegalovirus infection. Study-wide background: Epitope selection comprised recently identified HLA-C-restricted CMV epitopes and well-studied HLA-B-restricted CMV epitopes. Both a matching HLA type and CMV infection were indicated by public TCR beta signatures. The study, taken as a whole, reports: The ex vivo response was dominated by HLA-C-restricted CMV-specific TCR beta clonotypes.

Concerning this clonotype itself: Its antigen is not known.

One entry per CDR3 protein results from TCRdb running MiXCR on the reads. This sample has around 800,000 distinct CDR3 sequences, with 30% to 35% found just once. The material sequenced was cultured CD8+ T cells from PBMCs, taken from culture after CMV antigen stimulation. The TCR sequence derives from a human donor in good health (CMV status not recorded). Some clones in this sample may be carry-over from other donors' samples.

In DNA, the CDR3 is TGTGCCAGCGGGACAGGTGTTGCCTACGAGCAGTACGTC. The encoded protein is CASGTGVAYEQYV. The chain links TRBV6-6 to TRBJ2-7, with TRBD1 identical over 8 bases. Germline V gene sequence: CDR1 MNHNY, CDR2 SVGAGI (reference sequence). The CDR3 length is 13 residues. The trim removed 8 bases at V and 2 bases at J, leaving 5 bases unmatched.